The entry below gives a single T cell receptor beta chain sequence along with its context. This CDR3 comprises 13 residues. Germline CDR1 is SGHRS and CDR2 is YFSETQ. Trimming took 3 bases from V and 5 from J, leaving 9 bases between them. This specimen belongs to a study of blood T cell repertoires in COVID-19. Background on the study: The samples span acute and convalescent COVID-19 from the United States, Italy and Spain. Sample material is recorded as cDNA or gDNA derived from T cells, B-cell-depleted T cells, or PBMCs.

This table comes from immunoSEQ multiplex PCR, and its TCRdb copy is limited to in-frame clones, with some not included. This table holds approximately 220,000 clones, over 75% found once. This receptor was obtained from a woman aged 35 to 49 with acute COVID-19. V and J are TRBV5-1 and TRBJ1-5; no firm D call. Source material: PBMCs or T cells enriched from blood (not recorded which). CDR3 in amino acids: CASSSASDQPQHF. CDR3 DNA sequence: TGCGCCAGCAGCTCGGCTAGTGATCAGCCCCAGCATTTT.